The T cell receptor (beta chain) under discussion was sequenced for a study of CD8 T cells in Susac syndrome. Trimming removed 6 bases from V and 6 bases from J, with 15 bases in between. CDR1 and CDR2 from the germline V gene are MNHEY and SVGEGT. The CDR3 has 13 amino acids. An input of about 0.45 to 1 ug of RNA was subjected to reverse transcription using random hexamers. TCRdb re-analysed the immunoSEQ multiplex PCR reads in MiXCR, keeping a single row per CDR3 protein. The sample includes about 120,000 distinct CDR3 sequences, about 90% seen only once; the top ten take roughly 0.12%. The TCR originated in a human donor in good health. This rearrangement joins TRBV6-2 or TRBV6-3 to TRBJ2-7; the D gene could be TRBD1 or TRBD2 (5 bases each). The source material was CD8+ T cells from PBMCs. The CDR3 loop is CASRGIGESEQYF. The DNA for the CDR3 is TGTGCCAGCAGGGGTATAGGGGAGAGCGAGCAGTACTTC.